These 18 T cell receptor beta chains were sequenced from one sample in a study of blood T cell repertoires in COVID-19 (TCRdb year 2020). The library was prepared using the immunoSEQ multiplex PCR assay. The immuneACCESS repertoire file appears here via TCRdb, limited to in-frame rearrangements. These files lack a portion of the clones; in checked studies, under half of the deficit traces to unresolved V genes, and the cause of the others is not known. The sample records under 450,000 clones, approximately 86% of which are singletons. The ten top clones hold roughly 7.1% of the sample. Sequenced: peripheral blood. The source of these receptors is a woman aged 60-70 years with COVID-19, enrolled during active disease.

This clone was seen many times. The rearrangement links TRBV29-1 to TRBJ2-3; 8 positions agree with TRBD1. J was trimmed by 2 bases and V by 5 bases; bases with no gene match: 12. The CDR3 length is 16 residues. CDR1 and CDR2 from the germline V gene are SQVTM and ANQGSEA. The chain's CDR3 is CSVSRQGFADTDTQYF. CDR3 DNA sequence: TGCAGCGTTTCCAGACAGGGGTTCGCCGACACAGATACGCAGTATTTT.

This chain joins TRBV19 and TRBJ2-1; 7 positions agree with TRBD1. CDR3 length: 13 amino acids. The J segment lost 5 bases and the V segment lost 3 bases, leaving 1 base of the junction unmatched. The germline CDR1 and CDR2 sequences are LNHDA and SQIVND (reference sequence). The CDR3 coding sequence is TGTGCCAGTAGTATGGGACAGAACAATGAGCAGTTCTTC. Protein product: CASSMGQNNEQFF.

The J gene is TRBJ1-5, the V gene TRBV4-1; D gene unclear. CDR1 is MGHRA and CDR2 is YSYEKL in the germline V gene. This CDR3 spans 13 amino acids. Trimming cost V 4 bases and J 6 bases, with 10 bases left between them. The CDR3 protein is CASSLNVRQPQHF. The DNA for the CDR3 is TGCGCCAGCAGCCTAAATGTCCGTCAGCCCCAGCATTTT.

This clone was observed a handful of times. CDR3 sequence reads: CASSVGTATNEKLFF. The CDR3 DNA sequence: TGTGCCAGCAGCGTTGGGACAGCAACTAATGAAAAACTGTTTTTT. The genes are TRBV9 and TRBJ1-4, with 7 bases aligning to TRBD1. Germline V CDR1 and CDR2: SGDLS, YYNGEE. J was trimmed by 0 bases and V by 2 bases; bases with no gene match: 1. There are 15 residues in the CDR3.

The chain links TRBV9 to TRBJ2-1, with D perhaps TRBD1 (6 bases). Germline lookup yields CDR1 SGDLS and CDR2 YYNGEE. This CDR3 has 14 amino acids. V lost 4 bases, J lost 6 bases, and 14 bases lay in between. CDR3 sequence reads: CASSTRGGANEQFF. The CDR3 DNA reads as TGTGCCAGCAGCACCCGAGGGGGTGCCAATGAGCAGTTCTTC.

The genes are TRBV19 and TRBJ2-7, with 7 nucleotides matching TRBD1. Germline V CDR1 and CDR2: LNHDA, SQIVND (reference sequence). With 3 bases clipped from V and 2 bases from J, the junction kept 10 bases outside the gene matches. The CDR3 is 16 amino acids. The CDR3 DNA reads as TGTGCCAGTAGTATCTCCCAAGGGGACAGAGCCTACGAGCAGTACTTC. Its translation is CASSISQGDRAYEQYF.

The V call is TRBV29-1, the J call TRBJ1-2; D possibly corresponds to TRBD1 (6 bases). The CDR3 spans 13 residues. From germline, CDR1 is SQVTM and CDR2 ANQGSEA. Deletions cut 6 bases from V and 1 base from J, with 12 bases between. The CDR3 bases are TGCAGCGTGAGCAGGGGAATTAACTATGGCTACACCTTC. Translation gives CSVSRGINYGYTF.

The chain links TRBV4-1 to TRBJ2-1, with 8 bases lining up with TRBD1. CDR3 length: 15 residues. CDR1 and CDR2 from the germline V gene are MGHRA and YSYEKL. V gave up 1 base and J gave up 7 bases; unmatched junction bases: 6. The CDR3 reads CASSQGRTGYNEQFF. For the CDR3, the DNA is TGCGCCAGCAGCCAAGGGCGGACAGGGTATAATGAGCAGTTCTTC.

The V gene is TRBV7-2, the J gene TRBJ2-7, with TRBD2 identical over 7 bases. The CDR3 runs 13 residues. Trimming cost V 0 bases and J 4 bases; bases outside gene matches: 0. CDR1 SGHTA and CDR2 FQGNSA come from the germline V gene. In nucleotides, the CDR3 is TGTGCCAGCAGCTTAGCGGGGGGGTACGAGCAGTACTTC. Amino acids: CASSLAGGYEQYF.

The chain couples TRBV14 to TRBJ2-7, with D unresolved. This CDR3 has 14 residues. The germline gives CDR1 SGHDN, CDR2 FVKESK. The V gene lost 0 bases and the J gene lost 0 bases, with 6 bases spanning the gap. The CDR3 DNA reads as TGTGCCAGCAGCCAAGAACAGTTCTCCTACGAGCAGTACTTC. Protein product: CASSQEQFSYEQYF.

The V and J genes are TRBV18 and TRBJ2-3; TRBD1 matches 11 bases. Germline CDR1 reads KGHSH; CDR2 reads LQKENI. This CDR3 has 17 amino acids. The ends lost 6 bases at V and 1 base at J; junction bases unmatched: 9. DNA of the CDR3: TGTGCCAGCTCGCCTGGACAGGGGGCGCGCGGCACAGATACGCAGTATTTT. Its translation: CASSPGQGARGTDTQYF.

The chain joins TRBV4-1 to TRBJ1-6; TRBD1 aligns across 9 bases. The length of the CDR3 is 16 residues. The germline CDR1 and CDR2 sequences are MGHRA and YSYEKL. J lost 8 bases, V lost 0 bases, and 5 bases had no gene match. As DNA, the CDR3 is TGCGCCAGCAGCCAAGAGGGACAGGGCCGGGATTCACCCCTCCACTTT. Protein product: CASSQEGQGRDSPLHF.

The V call is TRBV5-1, the J call TRBJ2-1; 13 bases are shared with TRBD2. The germline V gene encodes CDR1 SGHRS and CDR2 YFSETQ. This CDR3 region has 16 residues. The ends lost 4 bases at V and 7 bases at J; junction bases unmatched: 8. In DNA form, the CDR3 reads TGCGCCAGCAGCCCAAGACTAGCGGGGGGACTGAATGAGCAGTTCTTC. Translated, it gives CASSPRLAGGLNEQFF.

CDR3 loop: CASSQVEGQGYEQYF. In nucleotides, the CDR3 is TGCGCCAGCAGCCAAGTAGAGGGACAGGGTTACGAGCAGTACTTC. This sequence joins TRBV4-1 and TRBJ2-7; 9 positions match TRBD1. V shed 1 base, J shed 4 bases, and the junction held 5 bases outside the gene matches. The CDR3 length is 15 residues. Per germline, CDR1 MGHRA and CDR2 YSYEKL.

Here the CDR3 reads CASSGTEMLQVPSHPYEQYF. CDR3 coding DNA: TGTGCCAGCAGTGGAACCGAAATGTTACAAGTCCCCTCTCACCCCTACGAGCAGTACTTC. This chain links TRBV6-1 with TRBJ2-7, with D unresolved. CDR3 length: 20 residues. The germline V gene encodes CDR1 MNHNS and CDR2 SASEGT. Trimming took 4 bases from V and 2 from J, leaving 30 bases between them.

The chain carries TRBV5-4 and TRBJ1-2; no firm D call. Trimming removed 0 bases at V and 6 bases at J, with 12 bases between. Germline V gene sequence: CDR1 SGHNT, CDR2 YYREEE (reference sequence). This CDR3 is 14 amino acids long. The CDR3 DNA reads TGTGCCAGCAGCTTGGTTACGGGTGTCCATGGCTACACCTTC. It is translated as CASSLVTGVHGYTF.

This clone showed up just once. The V and J genes are TRBV4-1 and TRBJ2-3; TRBD1 matches at 7 bases. The CDR3 is 16 residues long. CDR1 MGHRA and CDR2 YSYEKL come from the germline V gene. V shed 3 bases, J shed 2 bases, and the junction held 8 bases outside the gene matches. DNA of the CDR3: TGCGCCAGCAGCCACCCCCGGGACAGCATCACAGATACGCAGTATTTT. This translates into CASSHPRDSITDTQYF.

The chain employs TRBV30 and TRBJ1-4; D is undetermined. Germline values: CDR1 GTSNPN, CDR2 SVGIG (reference sequence). The CDR3 totals 14 residues. V was shortened by 4 bases and J by 4 bases, with 13 bases between the two germline ends. The DNA of the CDR3 is TGTGCCTGGACCGTCGCGGGGATTAATGAAAAACTGTTTTTT. Translating gives CAWTVAGINEKLFF.